Below, 8 T cell receptor beta chains from the same sample are listed, as sequenced in a study of cytomegalovirus exposure and HLA in healthy donors. Use of 60 Vbeta and 13 Jbeta primers characterized the PCR. This table comes from immunoSEQ multiplex PCR, and its TCRdb copy is limited to in-frame clones, with some not included. Of 100,000 to 150,000 clones in the sample, roughly 73% are singletons; the top ten hold about 4.3%. Sample: PBMCs. These TCRs come from a man in his 60s in good health and CMV-seropositive.

The chain has TRBV28 and TRBJ2-2, with 8 bases that match TRBD1. V was clipped by 4 bases and J by 6 bases; unmatched bases: 4. The CDR3 spans 14 residues. CDR1 is MDHEN, CDR2 SYDVKM, per germline. The CDR3 loop is CASSSLRGPGELFF. In DNA, the CDR3 is TGTGCCAGCAGTTCACTCAGGGGGCCCGGGGAGCTGTTTTTT.

This clone occurred a few times. The chain recombines TRBV7-2 with TRBJ2-7; 15 bases map to TRBD2. This CDR3 is 18 amino acids long. J lost 1 base, V lost 5 bases, and 9 bases had no gene match. Germline CDR1 SGHTA, CDR2 FQGNSA. This chain's CDR3 is CASSTGTSGRTISYEQYF. The CDR3 nucleotides read TGTGCCAGCAGCACGGGGACTAGCGGGAGGACGATATCCTACGAGCAGTACTTC.

This chain joins TRBV10-3 and TRBJ2-3, with 9 bases aligning to TRBD2. The CDR3 spans 16 residues. CDR1 and CDR2 from the germline V gene are ENHRY and SYGVKD. V was pared by 3 bases and J by 2 bases, with 6 bases of the junction left unmatched. CDR3 amino acids: CAISEAIAGVTDTQYF. The CDR3 bases are TGTGCCATCAGTGAAGCGATAGCGGGGGTCACAGATACGCAGTATTTT.

This clone was picked up a small number of times. The V call is TRBV2, the J call TRBJ1-5; tentatively, D is TRBD1 (6 bases). This CDR3 comprises 16 residues. Trimming took 7 bases from V and 0 from J, leaving 16 bases between them. Germline lookup yields CDR1 SNHLY and CDR2 FYNNEI. CDR3 coding DNA: TGTGCCAGCACTAGCGGACAGTTAAATAGCAATCAGCCCCAGCATTTT. Its protein is CASTSGQLNSNQPQHF.

Points on this clone: The junction departs from the called germline gene at one end, perhaps through a read error. The genes are TRBV5-6 and TRBJ2-1; perhaps TRBD2 as D (7 bases). The germline gives CDR1 SGHDT, CDR2 YYEEEE. The CDR3 is 16 residues long. The CDR3 DNA sequence: TGTGCCGGCAGCTCCCAGAGGGGGGGATCCTACAATGAGCAGTTCTTC. Translated: CAGSSQRGGSYNEQFF.

This clone was observed once. This rearrangement joins TRBV9 to TRBJ1-6; weak D call: TRBD1 (5 bases). The V end was cut by 0 bases, the J end by 9 bases, with 19 bases between. Germline loops: CDR1 SGDLS, CDR2 YYNGEE. The CDR3 is 17 amino acids. In DNA, the CDR3 is TGTGCCAGCAGCGTAGAGAGTAGGACCTCGGGGGGTTCACCCCTCCACTTT. This translates into CASSVESRTSGGSPLHF.

The gene calls are TRBV6-6 and TRBJ1-1; TRBD1 is a possible D gene (5 bases). The V gene's germline CDR1 is MNHNY and CDR2 SVGAGI (reference sequence). This CDR3 is built from 14 residues. Trimming took off 0 bases at V and 3 bases at J, with 8 bases between the two ends. CDR3 sequence (DNA): TGTGCCAGCAGTTACTCGTCGGGGGACACTGAAGCTTTCTTT. Translated: CASSYSSGDTEAFF.

V usage is TRBV6-5 and J usage is TRBJ1-6; D is perhaps TRBD1 (6 bases). Germline V gene sequence: CDR1 MNHEY, CDR2 SVGAGI. V lost 2 bases and J 10 bases, leaving 15 bases between the germline ends. The CDR3 is made up of 15 amino acids. The chain's CDR3 is CASSYDGGAVSPLHF. In DNA, the CDR3 is TGTGCCAGCAGTTACGATGGGGGCGCGGTATCACCCCTCCACTTT.